This T cell receptor beta chain was sequenced for a study of CD8+ T cells in alopecia areata. Notes on the study in general: The study found tofacitinib significantly decreased scalp clonality and expanded CD8+ clones among the top 100.

Extraction and reverse transcription of RNA yielded cDNA as the sequencing template. Assay used: immunoSEQ multiplex PCR; TCRdb lists only in-frame clones, some missing. The table shows roughly 73,000 clones, with around 30% occurring only once. Trimming cost V 4 bases and J 6 bases; bases outside gene matches: 7. The CDR3 consists of 14 residues. CDR1 and CDR2 from the germline V gene are SGDLS and YYNGEE. As concerns this clone: The antigen is unknown.

The treatment: oral pan-JAK inhibitor, 5-10 mg twice daily. CD4+ and CD8+ T cells were sorted from PBMCs. The receptor's source is a human donor with alopecia areata. The sample was CD8+ T cells sorted from blood, taken at week 4, from a patient treated with tofacitinib. The genes are TRBV9 and TRBJ2-7; TRBD1 matches at 10 bases. CDR3: CASSLETGGGEQYF. In DNA form, the CDR3 reads TGTGCCAGCAGCCTAGAGACAGGGGGCGGCGAGCAGTACTTC.